These T cell receptor beta chains were read from a single sample in a study of blood T cell repertoires in COVID-19. The table came from immunoSEQ multiplex PCR; TCRdb's copy has only in-frame clones and leaves some out. This repertoire shows around 200,000 clones, 80% to 85% found once; its top ten account for about 6.7%. Sequenced material: peripheral blood. All receptors derive from a woman aged 40 to 55 with COVID-19, enrolled during active disease. CDR3s include the opening cysteine and the closing phenylalanine or tryptophan. D genes are given only for firm matches. Size values are once, few and many counts, or a class for expanded clones, and some rows have none.

D,size,V,J,DNA,CDR3
.,.,TRBV25-1,TRBJ1-5,TGTGCCAGCAGTGTAGGGGGTCAGCCCCAGCATTTT,CASSVGGQPQHF
TRBD2,.,TRBV28,TRBJ2-7,TGTGCCAGCAGTTTTCGGGGGGTTACCTCCTACGAGCAGTACTTC,CASSFRGVTSYEQYF
TRBD2,.,TRBV10-3,TRBJ2-1,TGTGCCATCATGAGGGGTGGAGCGGGAGTGGTATATGAGCAGTTCTTC,CAIMRGGAGVVYEQFF
.,once,TRBV11-3,TRBJ1-1,TGTGCCAGCAGCTTACGCAGGGGACGGACGAACACTGAAGCTTTCTTT,CASSLRRGRTNTEAFF
.,.,TRBV28,TRBJ2-3,TGTGCCAGCAGCCACAGGCCAGATACGCAGTATTTT,CASSHRPDTQYF
TRBD1,.,TRBV7-6,TRBJ1-2,TGTGCCAGCAGCTTAGAGGGGACAGGGGGCTACTTTTATGGCTACACCTTC,CASSLEGTGGYFYGYTF
TRBD2,.,TRBV27,TRBJ2-7,TGTGCCAGCCGGCCCAGCGGACCTGTAGTGGGACTATTCTACGAGCAGTACTTC,CASRPSGPVVGLFYEQYF
TRBD1,.,TRBV3-1/TRBV3-2,TRBJ2-5,TGTGCCAGCAGCCCACAGACAGGGACGGGAGAGACCCAGTACTTC,CASSPQTGTGETQYF
.,.,TRBV6-6,TRBJ1-5,TGTGCCAGCAGTTACTCATCGGGGAATCAGCCCCAGCATTTT,CASSYSSGNQPQHF
.,.,TRBV12-2,TRBJ1-1,TGTGCAAGTCGCTTAGCGCGAGGGAGGGTGGGAGCTTTCTTT,CASRLARGRVGAFF
TRBD1,.,TRBV10-1,TRBJ1-1,TGCGCCAGCTCACGACGGAGACAGGGCGTCGCTGAAGCTTTCTTT,CASSRRRQGVAEAFF
.,.,TRBV10-3,TRBJ2-7,TGTGCCATCAGCCCGGGATACGAGCAGTACTTC,CAISPGYEQYF
.,.,TRBV7-3,TRBJ1-3,TGTGCCAGCAGCGCGATGATTGGGAGCTCTGGAAACACCATATATTTT,CASSAMIGSSGNTIYF
.,.,TRBV7-3,TRBJ1-1,TGTGCCAGCAGCTCCTACCTGAACACTGAAGCTTTCTTT,CASSSYLNTEAFF
.,few,TRBV28,TRBJ2-7,TGTGCCAGCAGTACCGGGACTGGAGGCTCCTACGAGCAGTACTTC,CASSTGTGGSYEQYF
.,.,TRBV6-1,TRBJ1-3,TGTGCCAGCAGTGACAGTTACTCTGGAAACACCATATATTTT,CASSDSYSGNTIYF
.,.,TRBV18,TRBJ1-1,TGTGCCAGCTCACCAGGGGGCAACACTGAAGCTTTCTTT,CASSPGGNTEAFF
.,.,TRBV11-2,TRBJ1-2,TGTGCCAGCAGCTTAGTCCAGAACCAATTCTATGGCTACACCTTC,CASSLVQNQFYGYTF
TRBD1,.,TRBV7-8,TRBJ1-5,TGTGCCAGCAGGTTAGGGGGGACAGGCAATCAGCCCCAGCATTTT,CASRLGGTGNQPQHF
.,.,TRBV13,TRBJ2-6,TGTGCCAGCCCCTCCCCCGGTGGGGCCAACGTCCTGACTTTC,CASPSPGGANVLTF
TRBD1,.,TRBV11-2,TRBJ1-2,TGTGCCAGCAGCACACCGACAGGGCCTAAGAATGGCTACACCTTC,CASSTPTGPKNGYTF
.,.,TRBV5-4,TRBJ2-1,TGTGCCAGCAGCTTATACGGGGGGCGTTCCTACAATGAGCAGTTCTTC,CASSLYGGRSYNEQFF
TRBD1,.,TRBV5-1,TRBJ1-6,TGCGCCAGCAGCCCGGCCCTGGGACAGTCGGGGTCACCCCTCCACTTT,CASSPALGQSGSPLHF
.,few,TRBV3-1/TRBV3-2,TRBJ2-1,TGTGCCAGCACCTCATCGGGTAGTGAGCAGTTCTTC,CASTSSGSEQFF